The T cell receptor beta chain described here comes from a study of cytomegalovirus exposure and HLA in healthy donors. Study-wide points: The Asian-associated ancestry cluster reportedly had fewer N-insertions than the roughly 670-donor mean in a later analysis.

In regard to this clone: The target antigen is unknown.

A multiplex PCR was run with 60 Vbeta primers and 13 Jbeta primers. TCRdb's table, derived via immunoSEQ multiplex PCR, lists solely in-frame clones and lacks some. This table has some 90,000 clones, 80% to 85% appearing once. Material: PBMCs. The receptor was isolated from a man aged 35 to 55 in good health and CMV-seronegative.

The CDR3 spells CASRPLTGNNQPQHF. The CDR3 DNA follows: TGTGCCAGTAGACCTCTGACAGGGAACAATCAGCCCCAGCATTTT. The V and J genes are TRBV19 and TRBJ1-5, with 7 nucleotides matching TRBD1. The ends lost 6 bases at V and 3 bases at J; junction bases unmatched: 8. The CDR3 is made up of 15 amino acids. Germline CDR1 reads LNHDA; CDR2 reads SQIVND (reference sequence).